The 2 T cell receptor beta chains below come from one sample, sequenced in a study of CD8 T cells in Susac syndrome. Random hexamers primed reverse transcription of about 0.45 to 1 ug RNA. One entry per CDR3 protein, called by TCRdb with MiXCR from the immunoSEQ multiplex PCR reads. The sample lists just over 300,000 distinct CDR3 sequences; about 90% were seen once. Sequencing input: CD4+ T cells from PBMCs. The receptors were sampled from a human donor with multiple sclerosis.

This clonotype occurred a few times. The germline gene is not matched at one end of the junction; a read error may be the cause. The chain links TRBV12-3 or TRBV12-4 to TRBJ2-1; 10 bases are shared with TRBD2. The CDR3 is 15 residues long. This CDR3 is CASSLSSGRAYQRLF. The CDR3 nucleotides are TGTGCCAGCAGTTTATCCAGCGGGAGGGCCTATCAAAGGCTCTTC.

The chain has TRBV4-1 and TRBJ2-1; 12 nucleotides line up with TRBD2. Germline lookup yields CDR1 MGHRA and CDR2 YSYEKL. V lost 5 bases to trimming and J lost 4 bases; unmatched junction nucleotides: 3. The CDR3 totals 15 residues. The CDR3 is CASSSSGGDYNEQFF. The CDR3 coding sequence is TGCGCCAGCAGCTCTAGCGGGGGGGATTACAATGAGCAGTTCTTC.